This T cell receptor beta chain is drawn from a study of blood T cell repertoires in COVID-19. Across the study: PBMCs, B-cell-depleted T cells, or T cells provided the cDNA or gDNA that made up the material.

In the authors' methods: Quantification of nucleated cells was approximated via reference gene primer amplification. Measured with immunoSEQ multiplex PCR; TCRdb has only the in-frame clones, and not every one. D and trimming come from the DNA, and the V and J calls and clone size come from that table. The sample comprises just over 350,000 clones, roughly 87% of which are singletons, and approximately 3% rests with the top ten. Participants were placed into cohorts based on the clinical history they reported. The receptor comes from a woman aged 25 to 39 who had recovered from COVID-19. The sample consisted of PBMCs or T cells enriched from blood (not recorded which).

The CDR3 bases are TGTGCCAGCAGCCCCCGTTCAGGGAACACTGAAGCTTTCTTT. Its protein is CASSPRSGNTEAFF. The chain uses TRBV3-1 (or the pseudogene TRBV3-2) and TRBJ1-1; D is unresolved. CDR1 is LGHDT and CDR2 is YNNKEL in the germline V gene (reference sequence). Deletions cut 4 bases from V and 1 base from J, with 10 bases between. This CDR3 is built from 14 residues.